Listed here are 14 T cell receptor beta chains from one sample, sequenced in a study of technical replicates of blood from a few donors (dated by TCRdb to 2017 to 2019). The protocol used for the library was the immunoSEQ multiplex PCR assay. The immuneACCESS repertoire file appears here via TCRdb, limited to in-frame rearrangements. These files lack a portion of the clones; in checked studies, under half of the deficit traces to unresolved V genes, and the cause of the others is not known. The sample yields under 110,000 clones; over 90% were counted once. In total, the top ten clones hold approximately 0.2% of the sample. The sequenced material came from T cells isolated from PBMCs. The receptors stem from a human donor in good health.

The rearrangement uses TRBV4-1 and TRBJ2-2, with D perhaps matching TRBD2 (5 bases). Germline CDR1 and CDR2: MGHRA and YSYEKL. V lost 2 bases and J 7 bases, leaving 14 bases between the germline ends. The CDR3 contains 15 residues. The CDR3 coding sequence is TGCGCCAGCAGCCAACGACTACTAGGTAGCGGGGAGCTGTTTTTT. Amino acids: CASSQRLLGSGELFF.

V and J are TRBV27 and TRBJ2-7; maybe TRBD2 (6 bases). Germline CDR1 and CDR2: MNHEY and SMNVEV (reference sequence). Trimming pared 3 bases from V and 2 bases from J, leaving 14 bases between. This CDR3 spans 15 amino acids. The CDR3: CASSFRRGRPYEQYF. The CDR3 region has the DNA TGTGCCAGCAGTTTCCGGCGGGGTCGACCCTACGAGCAGTACTTC.

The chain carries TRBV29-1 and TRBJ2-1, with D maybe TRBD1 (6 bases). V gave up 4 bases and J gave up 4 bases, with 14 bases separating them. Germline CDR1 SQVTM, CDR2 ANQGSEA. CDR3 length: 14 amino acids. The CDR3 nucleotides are TGCAGCGTTGTGGGCAGGGGAAGTTACAATGAGCAGTTCTTC. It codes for CSVVGRGSYNEQFF.

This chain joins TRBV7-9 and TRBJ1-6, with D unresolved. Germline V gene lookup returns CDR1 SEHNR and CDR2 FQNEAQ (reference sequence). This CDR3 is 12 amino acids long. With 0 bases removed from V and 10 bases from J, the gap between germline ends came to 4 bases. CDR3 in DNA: TGTGCCAGCAGCTTAGCAGAGTCACCCCTCCACTTT. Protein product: CASSLAESPLHF.

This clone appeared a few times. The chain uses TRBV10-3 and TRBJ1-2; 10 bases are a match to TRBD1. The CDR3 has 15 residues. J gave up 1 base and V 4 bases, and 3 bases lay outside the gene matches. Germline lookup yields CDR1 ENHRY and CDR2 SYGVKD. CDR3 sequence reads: CAISADRGLNYGYTF. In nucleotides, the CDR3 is TGTGCCATCAGTGCCGACAGGGGGCTTAACTATGGCTACACCTTC.

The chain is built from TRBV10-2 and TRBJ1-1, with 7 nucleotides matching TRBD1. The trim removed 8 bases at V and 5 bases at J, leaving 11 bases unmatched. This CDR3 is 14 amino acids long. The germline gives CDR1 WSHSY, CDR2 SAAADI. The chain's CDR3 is CASGKQGLGTEAFF. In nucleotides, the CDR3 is TGCGCCAGCGGAAAACAGGGGTTGGGAACTGAAGCTTTCTTT.

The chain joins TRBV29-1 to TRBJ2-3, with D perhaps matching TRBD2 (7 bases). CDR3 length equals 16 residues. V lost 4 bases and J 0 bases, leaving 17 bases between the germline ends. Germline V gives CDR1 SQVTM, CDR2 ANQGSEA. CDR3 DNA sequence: TGCAGCGTTGTGGTCGGGGGGCTTACTAGCACAGATACGCAGTATTTT. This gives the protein CSVVVGGLTSTDTQYF.

The CDR3 DNA reads TGCAGTGCACGAGAACCTTACGAGCAGTACTTC. This gives the protein CSAREPYEQYF. The chain links TRBV20-1 to TRBJ2-7, with no clear D. Trimming removed 6 bases at V and 4 bases at J, with 10 bases between. This CDR3 is built from 11 residues. Germline V gene lookup returns CDR1 DFQATT and CDR2 SNEGSKA (reference sequence).

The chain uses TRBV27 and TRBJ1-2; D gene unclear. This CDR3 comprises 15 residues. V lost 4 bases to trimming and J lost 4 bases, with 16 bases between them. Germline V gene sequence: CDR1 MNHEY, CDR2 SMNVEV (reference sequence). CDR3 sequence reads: CASSSLPTESYGYTF. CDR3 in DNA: TGTGCCAGCAGTTCCCTCCCGACGGAGTCCTATGGCTACACCTTC.

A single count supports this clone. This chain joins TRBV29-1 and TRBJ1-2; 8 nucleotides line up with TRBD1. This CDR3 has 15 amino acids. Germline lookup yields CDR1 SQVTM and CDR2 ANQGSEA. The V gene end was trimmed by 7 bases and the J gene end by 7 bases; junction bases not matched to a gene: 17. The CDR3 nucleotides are TGCAGCGCGAACAGACAGGGGAGAGGGTTTGGTGGCTACACCTTC. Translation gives CSANRQGRGFGGYTF.

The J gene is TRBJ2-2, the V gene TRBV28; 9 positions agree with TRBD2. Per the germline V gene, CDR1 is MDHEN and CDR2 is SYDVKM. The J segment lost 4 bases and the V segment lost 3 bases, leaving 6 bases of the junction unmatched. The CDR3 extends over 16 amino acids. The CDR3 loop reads CASSFLSSGVTGELFF. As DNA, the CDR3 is TGTGCCAGCAGTTTCCTATCTAGCGGGGTCACCGGGGAGCTGTTTTTT.

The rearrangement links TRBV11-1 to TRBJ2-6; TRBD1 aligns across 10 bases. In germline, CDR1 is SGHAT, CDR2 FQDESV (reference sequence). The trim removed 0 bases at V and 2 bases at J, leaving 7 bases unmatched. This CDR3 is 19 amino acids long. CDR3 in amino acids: CASSLAPDRGRPGANVLTF. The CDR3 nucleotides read TGTGCCAGCAGCTTAGCCCCCGACAGGGGGCGTCCTGGGGCCAACGTCCTGACTTTC.

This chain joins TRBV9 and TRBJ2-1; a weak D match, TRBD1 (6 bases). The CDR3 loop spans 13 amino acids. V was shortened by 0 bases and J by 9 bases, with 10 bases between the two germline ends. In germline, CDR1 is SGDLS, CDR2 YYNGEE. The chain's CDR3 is CASSVGRGREQFF. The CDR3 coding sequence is TGTGCCAGCAGCGTAGGCAGGGGCCGTGAGCAGTTCTTC. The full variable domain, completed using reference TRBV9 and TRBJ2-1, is DSGVTQTPKHLITATGQRVTLRCSPRSGDLSVYWYQQSLDQGLQFLIQYYNGEERAKGNILERFSAQQFPDLHSELNLSSLELGDSALYFCASSVGRGREQFFGPGTRLTVL.

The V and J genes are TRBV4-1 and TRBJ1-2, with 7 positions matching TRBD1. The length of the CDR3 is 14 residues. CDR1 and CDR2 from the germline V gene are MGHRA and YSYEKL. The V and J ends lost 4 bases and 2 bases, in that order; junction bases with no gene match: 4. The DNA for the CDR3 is TGCGCCAGCAGCCCGGGACAGTTAAACTATGGCTACACCTTC. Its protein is CASSPGQLNYGYTF.